Listed below are T cell receptor beta chains from one sample, sequenced in a study of T cells in Graves' hyperthyroidism and ophthalmopathy. TCRdb analysed the multiplex PCR reads with MiXCR anew, one entry per CDR3 protein. The sample lists about 290,000 distinct CDR3 sequences, approximately 12% occurring once. Sequencing was performed on blood. All receptors come from a woman in her thirties with Graves' hyperthyroidism that later progressed to Graves' ophthalmopathy. CDR3s include the opening cysteine and the closing phenylalanine or tryptophan. A D gene is named only where the DNA matches it firmly. Some rows mark clone size as missing; the rest say once, few, many or name a class of expanded clone.

len: 15; j_gene: TRBJ1-3; abundance: .; d_gene: .; v_gene: TRBV5-1; CDR3aa: CASSSSGTGGNTIYF; CDR3nt: TGCGCCAGCAGCTCCTCGGGGACCGGTGGAAACACCATATATTTT
len: 12; j_gene: TRBJ1-4; abundance: few; d_gene: .; v_gene: TRBV20-1; CDR3aa: CSASDFNEKLFF; CDR3nt: TGCAGTGCTAGTGACTTTAATGAAAAACTGTTTTTT
len: 17; j_gene: TRBJ2-5; abundance: many; d_gene: TRBD2; v_gene: TRBV5-1; CDR3aa: CASSLERLAGKGETQYF; CDR3nt: TGCGCCAGCAGCTTGGAGAGACTAGCGGGTAAAGGAGAGACCCAGTACTTC
len: 14; j_gene: TRBJ2-5; abundance: many; d_gene: TRBD1; v_gene: TRBV7-2; CDR3aa: CASSLGQAVVSQYF; CDR3nt: TGTGCCAGCAGCTTGGGACAGGCTGTGGTATCCCAGTACTTC
len: 16; j_gene: TRBJ2-7; abundance: .; d_gene: TRBD2; v_gene: TRBV20-1; CDR3aa: CSASGTSGREVYEQYF; CDR3nt: TGCAGTGCTAGCGGGACTAGCGGGAGAGAGGTTTACGAGCAGTACTTC
len: 12; j_gene: TRBJ2-7; abundance: many; d_gene: .; v_gene: TRBV6-2/TRBV6-3; CDR3aa: CASRPTRSEQYF; CDR3nt: TGTGCCAGCAGACCTACTAGGTCCGAGCAGTACTTC
len: 13; j_gene: TRBJ1-2; abundance: few; d_gene: .; v_gene: TRBV20-1; CDR3aa: CSASISGNYGYTF; CDR3nt: TGCAGTGCTAGTATTTCTGGGAACTATGGCTACACCTTC
len: 13; j_gene: TRBJ1-1; abundance: many; d_gene: .; v_gene: TRBV11-2; CDR3aa: CASNRQVNTEAFF; CDR3nt: TGTGCCAGCAACCGACAGGTGAACACTGAAGCTTTCTTT
len: 14; j_gene: TRBJ1-1; abundance: .; d_gene: .; v_gene: TRBV28; CDR3aa: CASSLDSVNTEAFF; CDR3nt: TGTGCCAGCAGTTTAGACAGTGTGAACACTGAAGCTTTCTTT
len: 11; j_gene: TRBJ1-1; abundance: many; d_gene: .; v_gene: TRBV28; CDR3aa: CASVADTEAFF; CDR3nt: TGTGCCAGCGTGGCGGACACTGAAGCTTTCTTT
len: 18; j_gene: TRBJ2-7; abundance: many; d_gene: TRBD2; v_gene: TRBV7-2; CDR3aa: CASSLEVTSGRSSYEQYF; CDR3nt: TGTGCCAGCAGCTTAGAGGTGACTAGCGGGAGGAGCTCCTACGAGCAGTACTTC
len: 14; j_gene: TRBJ1-5; abundance: many; d_gene: .; v_gene: TRBV28; CDR3aa: CASSAGTSNQPQHF; CDR3nt: TGTGCCAGCAGTGCCGGGACAAGCAATCAGCCCCAGCATTTT
len: 11; j_gene: TRBJ1-1; abundance: .; d_gene: .; v_gene: TRBV2; CDR3aa: CARDPESGAFF; CDR3nt: TGTGCCAGAGACCCCGAGTCCGGAGCTTTCTTT
len: 14; j_gene: TRBJ2-7; abundance: few; d_gene: TRBD1; v_gene: TRBV9; CDR3aa: CATVPRDRGHEQYF; CDR3nt: TGTGCCACCGTACCCCGGGACAGGGGCCACGAGCAGTACTTC
len: 16; j_gene: TRBJ2-1; abundance: many; d_gene: TRBD2; v_gene: TRBV27; CDR3aa: CASSPTGLAGYNEQFF; CDR3nt: TGTGCCAGCAGTCCGACGGGACTAGCGGGGTACAATGAGCAGTTCTTC
len: 13; j_gene: TRBJ1-5; abundance: many; d_gene: .; v_gene: TRBV7-2; CDR3aa: CASSRNSNQPQHF; CDR3nt: TGTGCCAGCAGCCGGAATAGCAATCAGCCCCAGCATTTT
len: 15; j_gene: TRBJ1-1; abundance: many; d_gene: .; v_gene: TRBV11-1; CDR3aa: CASSLDWGPGTEAFF; CDR3nt: TGTGCCAGCAGCTTGGATTGGGGCCCGGGCACTGAAGCTTTCTTT
len: 13; j_gene: TRBJ1-2; abundance: many; d_gene: .; v_gene: TRBV12-5; CDR3aa: CASGRDVFYGYTF; CDR3nt: TGTGCTAGTGGTAGGGACGTATTCTATGGCTACACCTTC
len: 14; j_gene: TRBJ1-1; abundance: many; d_gene: .; v_gene: TRBV27; CDR3aa: CASRLDRFNTEAFF; CDR3nt: TGTGCCAGCAGGTTAGACAGATTCAACACTGAAGCTTTCTTT
len: 14; j_gene: TRBJ2-1; abundance: many; d_gene: TRBD1; v_gene: TRBV2; CDR3aa: CASLQGAPYNEQFF; CDR3nt: TGTGCCAGCCTACAGGGGGCCCCTTACAATGAGCAGTTCTTC
len: 12; j_gene: TRBJ2-7; abundance: .; d_gene: .; v_gene: TRBV20-1; CDR3aa: CSAPALMDEQYF; CDR3nt: TGCAGTGCTCCAGCCCTTATGGACGAGCAGTACTTC
len: 15; j_gene: TRBJ2-1; abundance: many; d_gene: TRBD1; v_gene: TRBV5-5; CDR3aa: CASSPLGQGKGEQFF; CDR3nt: TGTGCCAGCAGCCCCCTGGGACAGGGGAAGGGTGAGCAGTTCTTC
len: 16; j_gene: TRBJ2-5; abundance: few; d_gene: TRBD1; v_gene: TRBV7-9; CDR3aa: CASSTRRQGAGETQYF; CDR3nt: TGTGCCAGCAGCACTCGGAGACAGGGGGCAGGGGAGACCCAGTACTTC
len: 12; j_gene: TRBJ1-6; abundance: many; d_gene: .; v_gene: TRBV28; CDR3aa: CASRREGSPLHF; CDR3nt: TGTGCCAGCAGGAGAGAGGGTTCACCCCTCCACTTT
len: 15; j_gene: TRBJ1-2; abundance: many; d_gene: .; v_gene: TRBV6-1; CDR3aa: CASSITGPGNKGYTF; CDR3nt: TGTGCCAGCAGTATAACCGGACCGGGAAATAAAGGCTACACCTTC
len: 14; j_gene: TRBJ1-1; abundance: many; d_gene: .; v_gene: TRBV6-2/TRBV6-3; CDR3aa: CASRQQGSDTEAFF; CDR3nt: TGTGCCAGCAGGCAACAGGGTAGTGACACTGAAGCTTTCTTT
len: 16; j_gene: TRBJ2-6; abundance: many; d_gene: .; v_gene: TRBV28; CDR3aa: CASSLVRNSGANVLTF; CDR3nt: TGTGCCAGCAGTTTAGTACGGAACTCTGGGGCCAACGTCCTGACTTTC
len: 14; j_gene: TRBJ1-2; abundance: few; d_gene: .; v_gene: TRBV7-8; CDR3aa: CASSPTVTSYGYTF; CDR3nt: TGTGCCAGCAGCCCCACGGTCACCAGCTATGGCTACACCTTC
len: 14; j_gene: TRBJ2-1; abundance: .; d_gene: TRBD2; v_gene: TRBV27; CDR3aa: CASSFGAGGGEQFF; CDR3nt: TGTGCCAGCAGTTTCGGCGCGGGAGGGGGTGAGCAGTTCTTC
len: 17; j_gene: TRBJ1-3; abundance: .; d_gene: .; v_gene: TRBV7-9; CDR3aa: CASSLFVGVGTGNTIYF; CDR3nt: TGTGCCAGCAGCCTTTTTGTAGGAGTCGGTACTGGAAACACCATATATTTT
len: 13; j_gene: TRBJ1-1; abundance: many; d_gene: .; v_gene: TRBV7-2; CDR3aa: CASSFGSSTEAFF; CDR3nt: TGTGCCAGCAGCTTCGGCAGCTCCACTGAAGCTTTCTTT
len: 15; j_gene: TRBJ1-1; abundance: .; d_gene: .; v_gene: TRBV14; CDR3aa: CASSQVGRASTEASF; CDR3nt: TGTGCCAGCAGCCAAGTAGGGCGGGCCTCCACTGAAGCTTCCTTT
len: 13; j_gene: TRBJ1-2; abundance: many; d_gene: .; v_gene: TRBV7-2; CDR3aa: CAISTGTGYGYTF; CDR3nt: TGTGCCATCAGCACCGGGACGGGCTATGGCTACACCTTC
len: 14; j_gene: TRBJ2-1; abundance: many; d_gene: .; v_gene: TRBV6-2/TRBV6-3; CDR3aa: CASSPGGKGFGQFF; CDR3nt: TGTGCCAGCAGTCCGGGCGGGAAGGGGTTCGGGCAGTTCTTC
len: 12; j_gene: TRBJ2-3; abundance: few; d_gene: TRBD2; v_gene: TRBV20-1; CDR3aa: CSASPGLADQYF; CDR3nt: TGCAGTGCTAGCCCTGGACTAGCGGATCAGTATTTT
len: 13; j_gene: TRBJ2-7; abundance: many; d_gene: TRBD2; v_gene: TRBV20-1; CDR3aa: CSAPLAGAHQRYF; CDR3nt: TGCAGTGCTCCACTAGCGGGAGCCCACCAGCGGTACTTC
len: 14; j_gene: TRBJ2-7; abundance: many; d_gene: TRBD1; v_gene: TRBV6-1; CDR3aa: CASSWGQGAGEQYF; CDR3nt: TGTGCCAGCAGTTGGGGACAGGGGGCCGGCGAGCAGTACTTC
len: 12; j_gene: TRBJ2-7; abundance: .; d_gene: .; v_gene: TRBV30; CDR3aa: CVWSISNYEQYF; CDR3nt: TGTGTCTGGAGTATCTCAAACTACGAGCAGTACTTC
len: 14; j_gene: TRBJ2-7; abundance: .; d_gene: TRBD1; v_gene: TRBV3-1; CDR3aa: CASSQGTGGNEQYF; CDR3nt: TGTGCCAGCAGCCAAGGGACAGGGGGCAACGAGCAGTACTTC
len: 16; j_gene: TRBJ2-5; abundance: many; d_gene: TRBD2; v_gene: TRBV11-2; CDR3aa: CASSSGLAGARETQYF; CDR3nt: TGTGCCAGCAGCTCGGGACTAGCGGGAGCGCGGGAGACCCAGTACTTC
len: 14; j_gene: TRBJ2-1; abundance: many; d_gene: .; v_gene: TRBV12-3/TRBV12-4; CDR3aa: CASSPTTSYNEQFF; CDR3nt: TGTGCCAGCAGCCCCACGACATCCTACAATGAGCAGTTCTTC
len: 13; j_gene: TRBJ2-7; abundance: many; d_gene: .; v_gene: TRBV19; CDR3aa: CASTGGSSYEQYF; CDR3nt: TGTGCCAGTACCGGGGGTAGCTCCTACGAGCAGTACTTC
len: 14; j_gene: TRBJ2-2; abundance: few; d_gene: .; v_gene: TRBV10-3; CDR3aa: CAISESLIAGELFF; CDR3nt: TGTGCCATCAGTGAGTCCCTGATCGCCGGGGAGCTGTTTTTT
len: 16; j_gene: TRBJ2-1; abundance: many; d_gene: .; v_gene: TRBV27; CDR3aa: CASSSALAVSYNEQFF; CDR3nt: TGTGCCAGCAGTTCGGCCTTAGCGGTTTCCTACAATGAGCAGTTCTTC
len: 14; j_gene: TRBJ2-3; abundance: many; d_gene: .; v_gene: TRBV12-3/TRBV12-4; CDR3aa: CASSLEGATDTQYF; CDR3nt: TGTGCCAGCAGTTTGGAGGGAGCCACAGATACGCAGTATTTT
len: 15; j_gene: TRBJ2-2; abundance: many; d_gene: TRBD1; v_gene: TRBV20-1; CDR3aa: CSAKEDRVDTGELFF; CDR3nt: TGCAGTGCTAAGGAAGACAGGGTGGACACCGGGGAGCTGTTTTTT
len: 13; j_gene: TRBJ2-3; abundance: many; d_gene: .; v_gene: TRBV20-1; CDR3aa: CSADDGGTDTQYF; CDR3nt: TGCAGTGCTGACGACGGGGGCACAGATACGCAGTATTTT
len: 14; j_gene: TRBJ2-5; abundance: many; d_gene: TRBD1; v_gene: TRBV7-2; CDR3aa: CASGQDRGLETQYF; CDR3nt: TGTGCCAGCGGACAGGATAGGGGTTTGGAGACCCAGTACTTC
len: 15; j_gene: TRBJ2-5; abundance: few; d_gene: .; v_gene: TRBV5-5; CDR3aa: CASSLVNSLVETQYF; CDR3nt: TGTGCCAGCAGCTTGGTCAACAGCCTGGTAGAGACCCAGTACTTC
len: 13; j_gene: TRBJ2-5; abundance: few; d_gene: .; v_gene: TRBV7-7; CDR3aa: CASSVRERETQYF; CDR3nt: TGTGCTAGCAGCGTAAGGGAGCGCGAGACCCAGTACTTC
len: 14; j_gene: TRBJ2-7; abundance: many; d_gene: TRBD1; v_gene: TRBV6-1; CDR3aa: CASHYRTGGSEQYF; CDR3nt: TGTGCCAGCCATTATCGGACAGGGGGCAGCGAGCAGTACTTC
len: 14; j_gene: TRBJ2-5; abundance: many; d_gene: .; v_gene: TRBV11-2; CDR3aa: CASSSLPSQETQYF; CDR3nt: TGTGCCAGCAGCTCGTTACCTTCCCAAGAGACCCAGTACTTC
len: 12; j_gene: TRBJ2-5; abundance: many; d_gene: .; v_gene: TRBV20-1; CDR3aa: CSARAGGGFQYF; CDR3nt: TGCAGTGCTAGAGCCGGAGGAGGCTTCCAGTACTTC
len: 15; j_gene: TRBJ1-1; abundance: many; d_gene: .; v_gene: TRBV27; CDR3aa: CASSPQGFGATEAFF; CDR3nt: TGTGCCAGCAGTCCCCAGGGTTTTGGAGCCACTGAAGCTTTCTTT
len: 14; j_gene: TRBJ2-3; abundance: many; d_gene: .; v_gene: TRBV5-1; CDR3aa: CASRLSGGTDTQYF; CDR3nt: TGCGCCAGCAGACTTTCGGGGGGCACAGATACGCAGTATTTT